This T cell receptor beta chain was identified in a study of blood T cell repertoires in COVID-19. Study-level information: The samples span acute and convalescent COVID-19 from the United States, Italy and Spain. PBMCs, B-cell-depleted T cells, or T cells provided the cDNA or gDNA that made up the material.

The CDR3 totals 12 residues. The V gene's germline CDR1 is SGHNT and CDR2 YENEEA. Trimming stripped 5 bases from V and 5 bases from J, with 9 bases between. Clones were read by immunoSEQ multiplex PCR, and TCRdb kept only the in-frame ones, dropping some. The sample shows more than 110,000 clones, less than 85% of them seen only once. All enrollees were roughly 18 to 100 years old and from about 25 US areas. Up to 2 weeks before entering the study, exposed participants had met a COVID-19 case. The sequenced material came from PBMCs or T cells enriched from blood (not recorded which). This chain uses TRBV11-3 with TRBJ2-5; D remains unclear. This sequence originates from a woman under 30 who had been exposed to COVID-19. This CDR3 reads CASSVGRETQYF. DNA for the CDR3: TGTGCCAGCAGCGTTGGGCGCGAGACCCAGTACTTC.